These T cell receptor beta chains were read from a single sample in a study of T cell responses to AZD1222 COVID-19 vaccine. TCRdb's table, derived via immunoSEQ multiplex PCR, lists solely in-frame clones and lacks some. The repertoire has roughly 50,000 clones, 65% to 80% of them found once; the top ten carry around 7%. This specimen consisted of peripheral blood, obtained on day 0 of AZD1222 vaccination. These receptors were collected from an adult in good health. Both conserved end residues are part of each CDR3. The listing skips clone size in some rows; elsewhere it reads once, few, many or a size class.

>once|TRBV5-5
CASSLGGSTDTQYF
>few|TRBV6-1
CASSVQFVGDSAFQPQHF
>-|TRBV30
CAWSVQGGSYEQYF
>-|TRBV6-6
CASSPLGQGARGTEAFF
>-|TRBV2
CASIAELNTEAFF
>-|TRBV12-3/TRBV12-4
CASRGGQVGEQYF
>-|TRBV6-5
CASSYVYQETQYF
>once|TRBV9
CASSRANTGELFF
>-|TRBV7-2
CASSLAPGSYNEQFF
>-|TRBV11-2
CASAVTSTNEKLFF
>-|TRBV7-9
CASSPGVAGGTVSNEQFF
>once|TRBV19
CASSVYGSSGNTIYF
>few|TRBV6-5
CASSYGSGGKTEAFF
>-|TRBV24-1
CATSDFRGQPQHF
>-|TRBV5-5
CASSLRTVNEKLFF
>-|TRBV5-3
CARSCTWGTGNQPQHF
>few|TRBV9
CASSTGSVGYTF
>few|TRBV6-1
CASSEYGGPYNEQFF
>-|TRBV7-3
CASSLGGASTDTQYF
>-|TRBV27
CASSFLGTAPGNEQFF
>-|TRBV18
CASSPMGRDTQYF
>-|TRBV6-5
CASTGTYNEQFF
>-|TRBV10-3
CAISESSSGSSGANVLTF
>-|TRBV7-9
CASSLEGGPGGYTF
>-|TRBV6-2/TRBV6-3
CASSYSSQAYYGYTF
>-|TRBV3-1/TRBV3-2
CASSLTGNTIYF
>-|TRBV27
CASRGSGANVLTF
>once|TRBV27
CASGRTGKRVRTEAFF
>-|TRBV19
CASSIAGTGTEAFF
>-|TRBV30
CAWDLQETQYF
>-|TRBV7-9
CASRAEKGGDLYNEQFF
>once|TRBV6-2/TRBV6-3
CASSYSLGRAHRADTEAFF
>-|TRBV3-1/TRBV3-2
CASSHWTGVTGELFF
>-|TRBV6-2/TRBV6-3
CASSLPGQGRIGSPLHF
>few|TRBV5-1
CASSLRAGEDQPQHF
>-|TRBV7-8
CASSPGQGTYNEQFF
>-|TRBV10-1
CASSANRVTGYTF
>-|TRBV5-4
CASSPGQGYSYNSPLHF
>few|TRBV19
CASSIRGYEQFF
>-|TRBV4-1
CASSQDLRGLQETQYF
>-|TRBV18
CASSPGRGSSYEQYF
>once|TRBV28
CASSFRNNYGYTF
>-|TRBV20-1
CSASGQGAFVAFF
>-|TRBV2
CASSQGRSETQYF
>-|TRBV10-3
CATEGGGGEQYF
>-|TRBV6-6
CATGKTETDTQYF
>-|TRBV29-1
CSVGRHSDSYNEQFF